Listed below are T cell receptor beta chains from one sample, sequenced in a study of post-analysis software for immune sequencing data. TCRdb reprocessed the PCR reads via MiXCR and lists one record per CDR3 protein. The sample includes 750,000 to 950,000 distinct CDR3 sequences, roughly half of them seen just once. The sequenced sample was blood. These receptor sequences come from a girl aged 10 to 17 with multiple sclerosis. Each CDR3 is given with its conserved first and last residue. The D gene is left open where the match is weak. The size of a clone is reported for some rows only, either as once, few or many, or as a class for expanded clones.

J gene | D gene | clone size | CDR3 length | V gene | CDR3 DNA | CDR3 protein
TRBJ1-1 | TRBD1 | - | 19 | TRBV20-1 | TGCAGTGCTAGAGATCTCCAGGACAGGGTATTGCGGGTGAACACTGAAGCTTTCTTT | CSARDLQDRVLRVNTEAFF
TRBJ2-7 | - | - | 12 | TRBV10-3 | TGTGCCATCGGAGAACTAGGGACAGAGCAGTACTTC | CAIGELGTEQYF
TRBJ2-5 | - | - | 16 | TRBV3-1 | TGTGCCAGCAGCCAAGGGGCATCCTCGCCCAGAGAGACCCAGTACTTC | CASSQGASSPRETQYF
TRBJ2-4 | - | - | 15 | TRBV4-1 | TGCGCCAGCAGCCCAAGGGGGGGGCAGGGAAACATTCAGTACTTC | CASSPRGGQGNIQYF
TRBJ2-5 | - | - | 12 | TRBV10-3 | TGTGCCATCAGTGAGAACGTTGAGACCCAGTACTTC | CAISENVETQYF
TRBJ2-3 | TRBD1 | once | 16 | TRBV2 | TGTGCCAGCAGCCCCCCTACAGGGGTCGGCACAGATACGCAGTATTTT | CASSPPTGVGTDTQYF
TRBJ2-5 | TRBD2 | few | 16 | TRBV4-1 | TGCGCCAGCAGCCAAGGGGCGGCACTAGCGGAAGAGACCCAGTACTTC | CASSQGAALAEETQYF
TRBJ2-1 | TRBD1 | few | 16 | TRBV4-1 | TGCGCCAGCAGCCAAGAGACAGGGGGCTCTTACAATGAGCAGTTCTTC | CASSQETGGSYNEQFF
TRBJ2-7 | - | - | 10 | TRBV21-1 | TGTGCCACGGAAGCCTACGAGCAGTACTTC | CATEAYEQYF
TRBJ2-1 | - | once | 13 | TRBV7-9 | TGTGCCAGCAGCTCACGACTTAGTAATGAGCAGTTCTTC | CASSSRLSNEQFF
TRBJ2-1 | - | - | 14 | TRBV4-2 | TGTGCCAGCAGCCAAGACCGGACCAAGGGTGAGCAGTTCTTC | CASSQDRTKGEQFF
TRBJ1-2 | - | - | 13 | TRBV7-8 | TGTGCCAGCAGCTTAGGGGACGACTATGGCTACACCTTC | CASSLGDDYGYTF
TRBJ1-1 | - | few | 12 | TRBV29-1 | TGCAGCGCCGGCGGACTGAGCACTGAAGCTTTCTTT | CSAGGLSTEAFF
TRBJ2-5 | - | few | 15 | TRBV20-1 | TGCAGTGCTAGAGATCTCAGAGCAGGGGCAGAGACCCAGTACTTC | CSARDLRAGAETQYF
TRBJ1-2 | - | few | 17 | TRBV7-9 | TGTGCCAGCAGCTTACAAGGGTGGCCCACCTCTAACTATGGCTACACCTTC | CASSLQGWPTSNYGYTF
TRBJ2-1 | - | - | 14 | TRBV3-1 | TGTGCCAGCAGCCAAGATTTATCCTGGGATGAGCAGTTCTTC | CASSQDLSWDEQFF
TRBJ1-5 | - | - | 13 | TRBV30 | TGTGCCTGGAGTGTTGGGGCCAATCAGCCCCAGCATTTT | CAWSVGANQPQHF
TRBJ1-4 | - | - | 16 | TRBV15 | TGTGCCACCAGCAGAGATAGGCAGAGACCTAATGAAAAACTGTTTTTT | CATSRDRQRPNEKLFF
TRBJ1-2 | - | - | 18 | TRBV3-1 | TGTGCCAGCAGCCAAGATAGCCACTGGGGGAGGGCTAACTATGGCTACACCTTC | CASSQDSHWGRANYGYTF
TRBJ2-1 | - | - | 13 | TRBV29-1 | TGCAGCGTTGACGATCAAGACAGAAATGAGCAGTTCTTC | CSVDDQDRNEQFF
TRBJ2-7 | - | - | 14 | TRBV5-1 | TGCGCCAGCAGCGGAGGGGACGGTAACTACGAGCAGTACTTC | CASSGGDGNYEQYF
TRBJ1-2 | - | - | 11 | TRBV29-1 | TGCAGCGTTTCGGCAGGGGCGAGCTACACCTTC | CSVSAGASYTF
TRBJ2-7 | TRBD2 | - | 15 | TRBV2 | TGTGCCAGCAGTAGCGGACTAGATGGATCCTACGAGCAGTACTTC | CASSSGLDGSYEQYF
TRBJ2-7 | - | - | 15 | TRBV7-2 | TGTGCCAGCAGCTTATACTCGCAGGGATGGAACGAGCAGTACTTC | CASSLYSQGWNEQYF
TRBJ2-3 | TRBD1 | few | 15 | TRBV5-1 | TGCGCCAGCAGCGAAGAGGGACAGTACACAGATACGCAGTATTTT | CASSEEGQYTDTQYF
TRBJ1-2 | TRBD1 | - | 16 | TRBV20-1 | TGCAGTGCTAGAGGAGCCAGGGGGCGCTTGGACCATGGCTACACCTTC | CSARGARGRLDHGYTF